This TCR beta chain was observed in a study of T cells in localized non-small cell lung cancer. Findings of the study overall: Longer overall survival was linked to higher blood T cell density.

Details on this clone: Its antigen remains unknown.

Sequencing used immunoSEQ multiplex PCR; TCRdb keeps in-frame clones, though not all of them. The table lists 25,000 to 35,000 clones, approximately 83% of them singletons, with about 5.4% in the top ten. The sequence came from a man aged 35 to 70 with stage III lung adenocarcinoma. Sequencing was performed on peripheral blood mononuclear cells, taken before any cancer treatment.

The chain's CDR3 is CASTTLASSYNEQFF. CDR3 in DNA: TGTGCCAGCACCACCCTGGCGAGCTCCTACAATGAGCAGTTCTTC. The chain couples TRBV18 to TRBJ2-1; D uncertain. CDR1 and CDR2 from the germline V gene are KGHSH and LQKENI. The CDR3 has 15 amino acids. Deletions cut 8 bases from V and 0 bases from J, with 14 bases between.